These 27 T cell receptor beta chains were all obtained from the same sample, sequenced in a study of graft-versus-host responses after intestinal transplantation (TCRdb year 2021). The label giving this sample's time point can be read as: cells obtained before transplantation from donor or recipient. Their recognized antigens are unknown. The library was generated by the immunoSEQ multiplex PCR assay. TCRdb stores this immuneACCESS table with in-frame sequences only. Part of the clones is absent; in the studies checked, under half of the shortfall reflects unresolved V genes, and no reason is known for the rest. Across this sample there are around 99,000 clones, with roughly 89% seen only once. The top ten clonotypes cover about 0.75% of the sample. Sample: unstimulated CD4+ T cells sorted from spleen or lymph node cells, taken before transplant. Receptors originate from a human donor who was the organ donor for an intestinal transplant.

The genes are TRBV2 and TRBJ2-5, with 8 positions matching TRBD1. CDR1 is SNHLY and CDR2 is FYNNEI in the germline V gene. Trimming cost V 4 bases and J 5 bases; bases outside gene matches: 9. The CDR3 runs to 15 residues. The CDR3: CASSARQGRGETQYF. The CDR3 coding sequence is TGTGCCAGCAGTGCAAGACAGGGGAGAGGCGAGACCCAGTACTTC. The complete variable domain, with remaining parts taken from reference TRBV2 and TRBJ2-5, reads EPEVTQTPSHQVTQMGQEVILRCVPISNHLYFYWYRQILGQKVEFLVSFYNNEISEKSEIFDDQFSVERPDGSNFTLKIRSTKLEDSAMYFCASSARQGRGETQYFGPGTRLLVL.

This chain uses TRBV6-6 with TRBJ1-2; D not certain. V was clipped by 2 bases and J by 8 bases, with 9 bases between them. The CDR3 spans 12 residues. The germline V gene encodes CDR1 MNHNY and CDR2 SVGAGI (reference sequence). The CDR3 loop is CASSYKGSGYTF. The DNA of the CDR3 is TGTGCCAGCAGTTACAAAGGGAGCGGCTACACCTTC.

The chain carries TRBV13 and TRBJ2-5; TRBD2 aligns across 10 bases. The CDR3 runs to 15 residues. V lost 0 bases, J lost 6 bases, and 4 bases stayed unmatched. Germline values: CDR1 PRHDT, CDR2 FYEKMQ (reference sequence). Here the CDR3 DNA reads TGTGCCAGCAGCTTAGGGGGGACTAGCGTAAAGACCCAGTACTTC. Translating gives CASSLGGTSVKTQYF.

This clone came up once. The chain joins TRBV19 to TRBJ2-3, with 7 bases aligning to TRBD1. The V segment lost 5 bases and the J segment 4 bases; nucleotides outside the gene matches: 6. CDR1 and CDR2 (germline): LNHDA, SQIVND (reference sequence). The CDR3 has 14 amino acids. The CDR3 DNA reads TGTGCCAGTAGTGCGGACAGGCCGGCAGATACGCAGTATTTT. Protein sequence: CASSADRPADTQYF.

The rearrangement joins TRBV27 to TRBJ1-5; 7 nucleotides match TRBD1. The CDR3 is 15 residues long. Germline V gives CDR1 MNHEY, CDR2 SMNVEV (reference sequence). Trimming took 0 bases from V and 7 from J; bases not matched to a gene: 6. The CDR3 bases are TGTGCCAGCAGTTTATCGACAGGGTTGGGGCAGCCCCAGCATTTT. It encodes CASSLSTGLGQPQHF.

The J gene is TRBJ2-7, the V gene TRBV6-1; D gene ambiguous. The CDR3 covers 10 residues. The germline CDR1 and CDR2 sequences are MNHNS and SASEGT. The CDR3 DNA reads TGTGTCACAAAAGATTACGAGCAGTACTTC. As protein: CVTKDYEQYF.

This chain uses TRBV7-2 with TRBJ2-3; D could derive from TRBD1 or TRBD2 (6 bases each). This CDR3 has 15 residues. Germline values: CDR1 SGHTA, CDR2 FQGNSA. V was clipped by 5 bases and J by 1 base, with 13 bases between them. In nucleotides, the CDR3 is TGTGCCAGCAGCGCCGGGGGCCGGGGCACAGATACGCAGTATTTT. Residues: CASSAGGRGTDTQYF.

The rearrangement uses TRBV5-4 and TRBJ1-1; TRBD1 might be the D (6 bases). Trimming stripped 6 bases from V and 2 bases from J, with 14 bases between. The germline CDR1 and CDR2 sequences are SGHNT and YYREEE (reference sequence). The CDR3 spans 14 residues. The CDR3 sequence is CASKPIQGNTEAFF. DNA of the CDR3: TGTGCCAGCAAACCGATACAGGGCAACACTGAAGCTTTCTTT.

This chain uses TRBV9 with TRBJ2-3; a possible D gene is TRBD1 (5 bases). V gave up 0 bases and J gave up 6 bases, with 17 bases separating them. CDR3 length: 16 amino acids. Germline CDR1 is SGDLS and CDR2 is YYNGEE. The CDR3 protein is CASSVDLSRGMDTQYF. CDR3 in DNA: TGTGCCAGCAGCGTAGATTTGTCTAGGGGTATGGATACGCAGTATTTT. The full variable domain, in which reference TRBV9 and TRBJ2-3 provide the parts outside the CDR3, is DSGVTQTPKHLITATGQRVTLRCSPRSGDLSVYWYQQSLDQGLQFLIQYYNGEERAKGNILERFSAQQFPDLHSELNLSSLELGDSALYFCASSVDLSRGMDTQYFGPGTRLTVL.

This chain uses TRBV28 with TRBJ1-1; 7 positions match TRBD1. Germline CDR1 MDHEN, CDR2 SYDVKM. With V trimmed by 5 bases and J by 3 bases, 6 bases remained unmatched. The CDR3 loop spans 14 amino acids. The CDR3 region is CASSLGQKYTEAFF. CDR3 in DNA: TGTGCCAGCAGTCTGGGACAGAAATACACTGAAGCTTTCTTT.

The chain uses TRBV6-1 and TRBJ2-2; a possible D gene is TRBD1 (6 bases). V lost 6 bases to trimming and J lost 5 bases, with 10 bases between them. The CDR3 is made up of 13 amino acids. The germline CDR1 and CDR2 sequences are MNHNS and SASEGT. The CDR3 reads CASRQGLTGELFF. CDR3 bases: TGTGCCAGCAGACAGGGCCTTACCGGGGAGCTGTTTTTT.

A word on this clone: Other DNA sequences in this specimen translate into the identical CDR3. J is TRBJ1-3 and V is TRBV6-6; D not resolved. The CDR3 sequence is 12 residues long. Germline CDR1 reads MNHNY; CDR2 reads SVGAGI (reference sequence). Deletions cut 0 bases from V and 3 bases from J, with 0 bases between. CDR3 bases: TGTGCCAGCAGTTACTCTGGAAACACCATATATTTT. This encodes CASSYSGNTIYF.

The chain carries TRBV6-6 and TRBJ1-3; 7 bases match TRBD1. V gave up 2 bases and J gave up 8 bases; unmatched junction bases: 9. Germline loops: CDR1 MNHNY, CDR2 SVGAGI (reference sequence). The CDR3 contains 15 residues. The CDR3 coding sequence is TGTGCCAGCAGTTACGGGACAGCCCAGCTAGACACCATATATTTT. Amino acids: CASSYGTAQLDTIYF.

This rearrangement joins TRBV2 to TRBJ1-2; no definite D call. In germline, CDR1 is SNHLY, CDR2 FYNNEI. With 7 bases removed from V and 5 bases from J, the gap between germline ends came to 11 bases. The CDR3 covers 12 residues. CDR3 loop: CASTQDGYGYTF. The DNA of the CDR3 is TGTGCCAGCACTCAAGACGGTTATGGCTACACCTTC. Supplemented by reference TRBV2 and TRBJ1-2, the full variable domain reads EPEVTQTPSHQVTQMGQEVILRCVPISNHLYFYWYRQILGQKVEFLVSFYNNEISEKSEIFDDQFSVERPDGSNFTLKIRSTKLEDSAMYFCASTQDGYGYTFGSGTRLTVV.

The gene calls are TRBV6-5 and TRBJ2-1; D is unresolved. Germline V CDR1 and CDR2: MNHEY, SVGAGI. The length of the CDR3 is 13 residues. V dropped 11 bases and J dropped 0 bases, with 11 bases sitting between them. Written as DNA, the CDR3 is TGTGCCGTAACCCCGAGCTCCTACAATGAGCAGTTCTTC. Protein sequence: CAVTPSSYNEQFF.

The chain carries TRBV25-1 and TRBJ1-6; D possibly corresponds to TRBD1 (5 bases). The V gene lost 5 bases and the J gene lost 14 bases, with 16 bases spanning the gap. In germline, CDR1 is MGHDK, CDR2 SYGVNS. This CDR3 is 13 amino acids long. CDR3: CASSQGRRISLHF. CDR3 bases: TGTGCCAGCAGTCAGGGACGTCGAATATCCCTCCACTTT.

V gene TRBV19 combines with J gene TRBJ2-7, with D maybe TRBD2 (5 bases). This CDR3 region has 15 residues. V lost 5 bases and J 0 bases, leaving 14 bases between the germline ends. Germline loops: CDR1 LNHDA, CDR2 SQIVND (reference sequence). DNA for the CDR3: TGTGCCAGTAGTCGGATGAAAGCGGCCTCCTACGAGCAGTACTTC. Translating gives CASSRMKAASYEQYF.

This clone was observed a few times. The junction departs from germline at one end; a sequencing error may be responsible. The gene calls are TRBV7-2 and TRBJ1-2; the D gene is possibly TRBD1 (6 bases). The germline gives CDR1 SGHTA, CDR2 FQGNSA. The CDR3 contains 15 residues. CDR3 in amino acids: CASSLPRGGSYGCTF. In nucleotides, the CDR3 is TGTGCCAGCAGCTTGCCCAGGGGAGGAAGCTATGGCTGCACCTTC. The full variable domain, rest sourced from reference TRBV7-2 and TRBJ1-2, is GAGVSQSPSNKVTEKGKDVELRCDPISGHTALYWYRQSLGQGLEFLIYFQGNSAPDKSGLPSDRFSAERTGGSVSTLTIQRTQQEDSAVYLCASSLPRGGSYGCTFGSGTRLTVV.

This clone is a singleton in its sample. The V call is TRBV7-2, the J call TRBJ1-1; D remains ambiguous. V was pared by 2 bases and J by 3 bases, with 7 bases between. CDR1 SGHTA and CDR2 FQGNSA come from the germline V gene. This CDR3 is built from 13 residues. The CDR3 DNA reads as TGTGCCAGCAGCTTACAACGGCACACTGAAGCTTTCTTT. This codes for CASSLQRHTEAFF.

The rearrangement links TRBV28 to TRBJ2-3; D remains unclear. Per the germline V gene, CDR1 is MDHEN and CDR2 is SYDVKM. The CDR3 runs 15 residues. Trimming took off 6 bases at V and 2 bases at J, with 15 bases between the two ends. CDR3 DNA sequence: TGTGCCAGCAGAGTCCGGGTCCTACCCACAGATACGCAGTATTTT. This sequence encodes CASRVRVLPTDTQYF.

The chain recombines TRBV5-1 with TRBJ2-5; D is undetermined. CDR3 length equals 13 residues. V dropped 1 base and J dropped 5 bases, with 9 bases sitting between them. Germline CDR1 is SGHRS and CDR2 is YFSETQ. CDR3 sequence reads: CASSLWPTETQYF. The CDR3 nucleotides are TGCGCCAGCAGCTTGTGGCCCACGGAGACCCAGTACTTC.

V usage is TRBV28 and J usage is TRBJ2-7; 11 bases are a match to TRBD2. Germline-derived CDR1 and CDR2 are MDHEN and SYDVKM. The ends lost 5 bases at V and 3 bases at J; junction bases unmatched: 6. The CDR3 is 15 amino acids. DNA of the CDR3: TGTGCCAGCAGTCCACGACTAGCGGGGTTCTACGAGCAGTACTTC. This gives the protein CASSPRLAGFYEQYF.

This sequence joins TRBV6-5 and TRBJ1-2; 7 bases line up with TRBD1. The CDR3 contains 13 residues. Germline V gives CDR1 MNHEY, CDR2 SVGAGI. The trim removed 5 bases at V and 10 bases at J, leaving 10 bases unmatched. CDR3 DNA sequence: TGTGCCAGCAGTCCGGCGACAGGGATTCTCTACACCTTC. Protein product: CASSPATGILYTF.

This chain joins TRBV11-2 and TRBJ2-2, with 8 positions matching TRBD2. Germline assignment: CDR1 SGHAT and CDR2 FQNNGV. V gave up 3 bases and J gave up 7 bases; unmatched junction bases: 13. The CDR3 runs to 17 residues. For the CDR3, the DNA is TGTGCCAGCAGCTTCGTACGGCGTAGCGGGATTGGCGGGGAGCTGTTTTTT. Its protein product is CASSFVRRSGIGGELFF.

As DNA, the CDR3 is TGTGCCAGCAGTTACGCCCCCAGAGAGACCCAGTACTTC. Translated, it gives CASSYAPRETQYF. J is TRBJ2-5 and V is TRBV27; D unclear. V was shortened by 4 bases and J by 4 bases, with 10 bases between the two germline ends. Per the germline V gene, CDR1 is MNHEY and CDR2 is SMNVEV (reference sequence). This CDR3 region has 13 residues.

The chain employs TRBV27 and TRBJ2-2; 8 positions agree with TRBD2. The germline CDR1 and CDR2 sequences are MNHEY and SMNVEV (reference sequence). CDR3 length: 18 residues. J lost 4 bases, V lost 3 bases, and 13 bases had no gene match. CDR3 DNA sequence: TGTGCCAGCAGTTTCCGGGCGGGGCTAGCGGGTACCACCGGGGAGCTGTTTTTT. As protein: CASSFRAGLAGTTGELFF.

CDR3 region: CASSDQGVGEAFF. Written as DNA, the CDR3 is TGCGCCAGCAGTGACCAGGGGGTAGGGGAAGCTTTCTTT. The chain employs TRBV10-1 and TRBJ1-1; 7 bases are a match to TRBD1. Germline CDR1 WNHNN, CDR2 SYGVQD (reference sequence). J lost 8 bases, V lost 3 bases, and 6 bases had no gene match. The CDR3 extends over 13 amino acids.